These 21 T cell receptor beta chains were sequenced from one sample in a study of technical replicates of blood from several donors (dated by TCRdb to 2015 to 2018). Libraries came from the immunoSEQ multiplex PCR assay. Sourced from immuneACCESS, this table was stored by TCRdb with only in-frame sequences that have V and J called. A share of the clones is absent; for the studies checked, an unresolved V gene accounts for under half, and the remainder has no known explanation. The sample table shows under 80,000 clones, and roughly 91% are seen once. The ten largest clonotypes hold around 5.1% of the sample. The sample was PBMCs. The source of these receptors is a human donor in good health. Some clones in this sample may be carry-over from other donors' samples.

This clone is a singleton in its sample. The CDR3 reads CASSLDLGSLPQHF. The CDR3 DNA sequence: TGTGCCAGCAGCTTAGATCTGGGGAGTTTGCCCCAGCATTTT. The chain employs TRBV7-2 and TRBJ1-5, with no clear D. V was clipped by 1 base and J by 9 bases, with 13 bases between them. This CDR3 is built from 14 residues. CDR1 and CDR2 from the germline V gene are SGHTA and FQGNSA.

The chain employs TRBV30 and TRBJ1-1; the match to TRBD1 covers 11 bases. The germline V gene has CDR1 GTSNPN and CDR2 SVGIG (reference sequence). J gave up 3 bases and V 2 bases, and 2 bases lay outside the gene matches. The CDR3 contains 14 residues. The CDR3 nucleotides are TGTGCCTGGAGTCCGGGACAGGGGGACACTGAAGCTTTCTTT. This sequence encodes CAWSPGQGDTEAFF.

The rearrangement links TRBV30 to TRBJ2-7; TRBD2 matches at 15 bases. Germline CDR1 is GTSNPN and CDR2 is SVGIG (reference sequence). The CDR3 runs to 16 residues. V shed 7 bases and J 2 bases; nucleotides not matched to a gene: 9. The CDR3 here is CALHGTSGRIAYEQYF. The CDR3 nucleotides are TGTGCCTTACACGGGACTAGCGGGAGGATCGCCTACGAGCAGTACTTC.

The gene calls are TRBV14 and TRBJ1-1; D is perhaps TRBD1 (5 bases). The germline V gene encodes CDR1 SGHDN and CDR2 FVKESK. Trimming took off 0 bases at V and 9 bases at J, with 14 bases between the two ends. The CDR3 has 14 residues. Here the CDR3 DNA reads TGTGCCAGCAGCCAAGATAGTGGGGCCGGACAAGCTTTCTTT. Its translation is CASSQDSGAGQAFF.

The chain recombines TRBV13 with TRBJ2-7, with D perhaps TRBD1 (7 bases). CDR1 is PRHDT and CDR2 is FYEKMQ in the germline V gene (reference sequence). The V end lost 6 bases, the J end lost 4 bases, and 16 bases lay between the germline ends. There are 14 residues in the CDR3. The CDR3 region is CASSPVRGVYEQYF. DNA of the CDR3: TGTGCCAGCAGTCCTGTCAGGGGGGTTTACGAGCAGTACTTC.

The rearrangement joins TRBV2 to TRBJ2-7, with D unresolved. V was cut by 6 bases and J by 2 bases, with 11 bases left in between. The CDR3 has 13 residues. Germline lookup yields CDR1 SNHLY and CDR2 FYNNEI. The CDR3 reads CASRSQNTYEQYF. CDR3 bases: TGTGCCAGCAGATCCCAGAATACCTACGAGCAGTACTTC.

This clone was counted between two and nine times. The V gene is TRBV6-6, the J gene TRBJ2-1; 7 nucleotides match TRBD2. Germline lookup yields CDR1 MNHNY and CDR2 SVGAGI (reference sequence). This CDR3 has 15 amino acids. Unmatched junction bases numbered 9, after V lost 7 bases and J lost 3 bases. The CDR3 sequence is CASIPDQRGYNEQFF. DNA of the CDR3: TGTGCCAGCATCCCGGACCAGCGGGGCTACAATGAGCAGTTCTTC.

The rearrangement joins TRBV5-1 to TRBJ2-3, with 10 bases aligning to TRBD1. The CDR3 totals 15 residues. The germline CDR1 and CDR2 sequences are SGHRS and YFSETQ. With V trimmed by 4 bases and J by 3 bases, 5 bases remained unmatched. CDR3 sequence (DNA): TGCGCCAGCAGCGGGGGGACAGGGGAAACAGATACGCAGTATTTT. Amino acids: CASSGGTGETDTQYF. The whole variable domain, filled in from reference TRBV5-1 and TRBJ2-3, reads KAGVTQTPRYLIKTRGQQVTLSCSPISGHRSVSWYQQTPGQGLQFLFEYFSETQRNKGNFPGRFSGRQFSNSRSEMNVSTLELGDSALYLCASSGGTGETDTQYFGPGTRLTVL.

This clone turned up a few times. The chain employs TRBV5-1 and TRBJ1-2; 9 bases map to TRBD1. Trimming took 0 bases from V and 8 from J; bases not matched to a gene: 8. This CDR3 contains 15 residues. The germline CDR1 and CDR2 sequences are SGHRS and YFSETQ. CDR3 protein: CASSLAGTGTGGYTF. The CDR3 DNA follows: TGCGCCAGCAGCTTGGCCGGGACAGGGACGGGCGGCTACACCTTC.

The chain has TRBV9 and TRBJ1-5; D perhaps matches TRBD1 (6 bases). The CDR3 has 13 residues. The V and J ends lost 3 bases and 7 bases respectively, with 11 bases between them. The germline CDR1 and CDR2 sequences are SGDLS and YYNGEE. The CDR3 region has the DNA TGTGCCAGCAGCGGGACAGACGAACAGCCCCAGCATTTT. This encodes CASSGTDEQPQHF.

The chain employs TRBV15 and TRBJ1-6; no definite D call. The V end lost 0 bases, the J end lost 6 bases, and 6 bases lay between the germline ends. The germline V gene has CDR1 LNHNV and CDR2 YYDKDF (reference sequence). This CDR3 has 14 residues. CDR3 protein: CATSRDGSNSPLHF. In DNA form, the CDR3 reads TGTGCCACCAGCAGAGATGGGAGTAATTCACCCCTCCACTTT.

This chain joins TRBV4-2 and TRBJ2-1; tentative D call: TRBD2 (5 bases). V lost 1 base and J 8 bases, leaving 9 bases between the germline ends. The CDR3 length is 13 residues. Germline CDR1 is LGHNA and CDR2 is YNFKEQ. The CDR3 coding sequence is TGTGCCAGCAGCCAAGGAGGGTTGGATGAGCAGTTCTTC. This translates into CASSQGGLDEQFF.

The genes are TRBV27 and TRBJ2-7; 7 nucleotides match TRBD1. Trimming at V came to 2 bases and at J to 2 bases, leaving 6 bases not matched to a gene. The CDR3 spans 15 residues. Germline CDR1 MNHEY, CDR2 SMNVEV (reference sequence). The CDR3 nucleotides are TGTGCCAGCAGTTTAAAGATCCAGGGGGCCTACGAGCAGTACTTC. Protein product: CASSLKIQGAYEQYF.

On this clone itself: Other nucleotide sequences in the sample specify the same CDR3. CDR3 protein: CASSWTSGSSYNEQFF. The CDR3 nucleotides read TGTGCCAGCAGTTGGACTAGCGGGAGCTCCTACAATGAGCAGTTCTTC. The rearrangement joins TRBV5-6 to TRBJ2-1; 13 nucleotides match TRBD2. Germline loops: CDR1 SGHDT, CDR2 YYEEEE. V gave up 5 bases and J gave up 0 bases; unmatched junction bases: 2. The CDR3 runs 16 residues.

CDR3 DNA sequence: TGTGCCAGCAGCAAAGGACAAAACACCGGGGAGCTGTTTTTT. Encoded protein: CASSKGQNTGELFF. V gene TRBV21-1 combines with J gene TRBJ2-2; the table calls TRBD1, which could not be checked here. TRBV21-1 is noted as a pseudogene. The CDR3 is 14 amino acids.

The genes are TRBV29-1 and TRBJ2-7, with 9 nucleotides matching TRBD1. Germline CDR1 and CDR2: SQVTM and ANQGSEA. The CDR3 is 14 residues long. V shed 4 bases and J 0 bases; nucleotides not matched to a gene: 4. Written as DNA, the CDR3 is TGCAGCGTTGGGGGACAGGGTAGCTCCTACGAGCAGTACTTC. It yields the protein CSVGGQGSSYEQYF.

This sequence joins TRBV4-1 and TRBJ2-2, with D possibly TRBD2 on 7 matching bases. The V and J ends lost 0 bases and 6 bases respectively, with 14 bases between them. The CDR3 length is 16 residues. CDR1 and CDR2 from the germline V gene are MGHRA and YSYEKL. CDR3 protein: CASSQDGGRGSGELFF. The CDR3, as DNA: TGCGCCAGCAGCCAAGACGGGGGGCGCGGTTCCGGGGAGCTGTTTTTT.

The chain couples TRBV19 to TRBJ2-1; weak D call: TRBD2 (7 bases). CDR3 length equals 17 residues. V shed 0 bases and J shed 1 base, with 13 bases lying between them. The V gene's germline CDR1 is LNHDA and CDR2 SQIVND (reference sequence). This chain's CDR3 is CASSIDVGGPSYNEQFF. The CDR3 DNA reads TGTGCCAGTAGTATAGATGTGGGGGGGCCTTCCTACAATGAGCAGTTCTTC.

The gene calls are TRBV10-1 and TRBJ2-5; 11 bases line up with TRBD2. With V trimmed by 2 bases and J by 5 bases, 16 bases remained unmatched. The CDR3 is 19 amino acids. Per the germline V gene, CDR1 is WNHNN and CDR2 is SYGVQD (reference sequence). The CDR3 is CASSEPKSGTSGSRETQYF. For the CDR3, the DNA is TGCGCCAGCAGTGAGCCCAAGTCCGGGACTAGCGGAAGCAGGGAGACCCAGTACTTC.

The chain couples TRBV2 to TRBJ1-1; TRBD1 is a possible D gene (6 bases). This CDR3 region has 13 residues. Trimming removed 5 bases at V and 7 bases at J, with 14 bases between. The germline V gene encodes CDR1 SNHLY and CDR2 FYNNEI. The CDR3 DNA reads TGTGCCAGCAGTACCGCCCAGGACAGTGAAGCTTTCTTT. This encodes CASSTAQDSEAFF.

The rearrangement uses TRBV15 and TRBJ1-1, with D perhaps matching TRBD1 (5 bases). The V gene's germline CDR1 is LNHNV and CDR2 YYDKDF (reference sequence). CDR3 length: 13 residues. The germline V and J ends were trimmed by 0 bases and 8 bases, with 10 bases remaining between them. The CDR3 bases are TGTGCCACCAGCAGAGATCCGGGGGACGAAGCTTTCTTT. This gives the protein CATSRDPGDEAFF. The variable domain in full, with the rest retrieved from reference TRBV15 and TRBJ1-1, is DAMVIQNPRYQVTQFGKPVTLSCSQTLNHNVMYWYQQKSSQAPKLLFHYYDKDFNNEADTPDNFQSRRPNTSFCFLDIRSPGLGDTAMYLCATSRDPGDEAFFGQGTRLTVV.